A single TCR beta chain is shown here with its context. Antigen: not known. This specimen belongs to a study of cytomegalovirus exposure and HLA in healthy donors. On the study more broadly: The approximately 100 million unique TCR beta sequences, from about 180 million T cells, were found by an earlier analysis.

The PCR employed 60 Vbeta primers together with 13 Jbeta primers. Sequencing used immunoSEQ multiplex PCR; TCRdb keeps in-frame clones, though not all of them. This sample has fewer than 150,000 clones, with just under 80% found just once. The CDR3 is made up of 13 amino acids. CDR1 and CDR2 (germline): MDHEN, SYDVKM. J was trimmed by 4 bases and V by 6 bases; bases with no gene match: 3. Findings and limits, study-wide: Many donors carried some public TCRs, although rarity characterized most TCR sequences.

The rearrangement joins TRBV28 to TRBJ2-7; 10 bases map to TRBD1. The sequenced sample consisted of PBMCs. The clonotype originates from a young man in good health and CMV-seronegative. The CDR3 sequence: CASRGDRGYEQYF. DNA of the CDR3: TGTGCCAGCAGGGGGGACAGGGGATACGAGCAGTACTTC.